This T cell receptor (beta chain) was sequenced in a study of T cells in Graves' hyperthyroidism and ophthalmopathy. With regard to this clonotype: The antigen is unknown.

Amplification yielded TCR beta CDR3 regions, with RNA transcripts as the source. With the HTBI primer set, the TCR CDR3 went through a first round of RT-PCR. TCRdb analysed the multiplex PCR reads with MiXCR anew, one entry per CDR3 protein. The data show about 740,000 distinct CDR3 sequences, around 15% seen once. The CDR3 totals 15 residues. From germline, CDR1 is SGHVS and CDR2 FQNEAQ. With 2 bases clipped from V and 8 bases from J, the junction kept 5 bases outside the gene matches. Study results and limitations: Separating ophthalmopathy from stable hyperthyroidism was achieved by a 13 V-J model. Most thyroid clonotypes that were expanded above 0.001 also turned up in blood.

Clinical symptoms, serum thyroxine and TRAb, thyroid ultrasound and orbital computed tomography together formed the diagnostic basis. The source is a woman under 30 with Graves' hyperthyroidism. The V and J genes are TRBV7-8 and TRBJ2-1; 11 bases match TRBD2. The sample taken for sequencing was blood. CDR3 sequence: CASSLLAGGGDEQFF. CDR3 nucleotide sequence: TGTGCCAGCAGCTTACTAGCGGGAGGCGGGGATGAGCAGTTCTTC.